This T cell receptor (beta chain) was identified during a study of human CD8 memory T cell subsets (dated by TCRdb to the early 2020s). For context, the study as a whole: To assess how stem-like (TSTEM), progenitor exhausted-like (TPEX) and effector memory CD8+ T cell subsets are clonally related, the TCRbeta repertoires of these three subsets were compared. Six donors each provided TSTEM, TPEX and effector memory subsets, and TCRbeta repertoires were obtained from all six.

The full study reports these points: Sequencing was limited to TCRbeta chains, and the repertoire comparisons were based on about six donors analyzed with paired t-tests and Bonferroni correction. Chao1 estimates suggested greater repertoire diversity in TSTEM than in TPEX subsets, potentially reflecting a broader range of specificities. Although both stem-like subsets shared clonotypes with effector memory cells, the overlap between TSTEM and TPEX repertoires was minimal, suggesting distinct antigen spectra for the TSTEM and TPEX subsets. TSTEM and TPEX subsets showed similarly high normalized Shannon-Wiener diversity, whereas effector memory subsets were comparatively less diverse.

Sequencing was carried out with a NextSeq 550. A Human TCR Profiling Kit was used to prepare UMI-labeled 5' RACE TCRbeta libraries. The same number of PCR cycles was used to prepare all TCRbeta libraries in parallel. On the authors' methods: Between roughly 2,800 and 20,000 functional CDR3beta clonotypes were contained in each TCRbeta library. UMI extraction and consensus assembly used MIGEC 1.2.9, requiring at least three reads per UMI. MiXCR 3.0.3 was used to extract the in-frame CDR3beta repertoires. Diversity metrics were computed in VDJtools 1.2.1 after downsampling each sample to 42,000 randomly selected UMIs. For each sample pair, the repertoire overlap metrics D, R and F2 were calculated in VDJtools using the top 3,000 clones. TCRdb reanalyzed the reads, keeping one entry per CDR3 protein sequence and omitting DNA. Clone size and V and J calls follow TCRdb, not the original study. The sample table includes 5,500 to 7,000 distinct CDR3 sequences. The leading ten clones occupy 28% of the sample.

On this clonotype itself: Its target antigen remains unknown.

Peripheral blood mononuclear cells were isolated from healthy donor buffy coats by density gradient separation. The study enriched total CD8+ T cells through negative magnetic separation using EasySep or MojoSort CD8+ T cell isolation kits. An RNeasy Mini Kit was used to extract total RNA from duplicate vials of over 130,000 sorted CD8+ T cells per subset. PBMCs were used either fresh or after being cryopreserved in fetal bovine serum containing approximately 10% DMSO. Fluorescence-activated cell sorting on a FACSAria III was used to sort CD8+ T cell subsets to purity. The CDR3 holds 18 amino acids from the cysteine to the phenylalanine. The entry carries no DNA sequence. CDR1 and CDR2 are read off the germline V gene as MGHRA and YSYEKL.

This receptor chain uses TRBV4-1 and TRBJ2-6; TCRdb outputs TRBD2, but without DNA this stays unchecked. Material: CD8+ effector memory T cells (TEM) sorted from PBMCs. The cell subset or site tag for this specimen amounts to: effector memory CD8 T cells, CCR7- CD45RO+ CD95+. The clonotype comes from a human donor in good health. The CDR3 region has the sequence CASSQEGLAGAGANVLTF.